This T cell receptor (beta chain) was obtained from a study of CD8+ T cells in alopecia areata. As for the study in general: The drug, oral tofacitinib, was given to treated patients at 5 to 10 mg twice daily. A 6-month off-drug phase came after tofacitinib, which had lasted 6 to 18 months.

RNA, once extracted, was reverse transcribed into cDNA for use as the sequencing template. The protocol was immunoSEQ multiplex PCR, while the TCRdb copy is restricted to in-frame clones and leaves out a portion. The sample lists 9,500 to 15,000 clones; around 60% were seen once. Trimming left V 5 bases short and J 3 bases short, with 8 bases between. This CDR3 region has 12 residues. Germline assignment: CDR1 SGHTA and CDR2 FQGNSA. Those with alopecia areata gave lesional scalp punch biopsies and peripheral blood. This receptor was obtained from a human donor with alopecia areata. Material: skin. The chain has TRBV7-2 and TRBJ2-7; D remains ambiguous. DNA for the CDR3: TGTGCCAGCAGCGCGGCGAGCTACGAGCAGTACTTC. Protein sequence: CASSAASYEQYF. Full variable domain (outside the CDR3, taken from reference TRBV7-2 and TRBJ2-7): GAGVSQSPSNKVTEKGKDVELRCDPISGHTALYWYRQSLGQGLEFLIYFQGNSAPDKSGLPSDRFSAERTGGSVSTLTIQRTQQEDSAVYLCASSAASYEQYFGPGTRLTVT.